This T cell receptor (beta chain) was documented in a study of blood T cells in healthy people across ages. Findings of the study overall: Strongly correlated with naive T cell percentage was TCR beta diversity. There were more naive CD4+ cells and higher diversity in long-lived donors than in aged donors.

Donation came from healthy Caucasian individuals in Russia who were aged about 6 to 100. Per sample, a minimum of 6 million PBMCs were isolated. With regard to this clonotype: Its antigen is currently unknown. Mismatch with germline at one junction end may stem from a read error.

This CDR3 has 15 residues. Germline V gene data show CDR1 as MNHEY and CDR2 as SVGEGT. Next came a second PCR, run for about 6 to 12 cycles, which used a sample-barcoded 5' primer along with a J-beta primer mix. TCRdb processed the 5' RACE reads anew with MiXCR; each CDR3 protein has one entry. Counted here are about 680,000 distinct CDR3 sequences, approximately 50% occurring once; the ten biggest clones make up around a third. This chain connects TRBV6-2 or TRBV6-3 to TRBJ2-5, with TRBD2 identical over 7 bases. Sequences were obtained from blood. This clonotype originated in a woman in her fifties or sixties in good health. The CDR3 coding sequence is TGTGCCAGCAGTTCCCGGGCGGGAGACCCAGAGGCCCAGTACTTC. This sequence encodes CASSSRAGDPEAQYF.